These 6 T cell receptor beta chains were sequenced from one sample in a study of OX40 agonist ivuxolimab in advanced cancers. Clones were read by immunoSEQ multiplex PCR, and TCRdb kept only the in-frame ones, dropping some. The data show about 49,000 clones, with approximately 81% seen just once and almost 6.5% held by the top ten. The sample in question was CD4+ or CD8+ T cells sorted from blood, obtained in a trial of the OX40 agonist ivuxolimab. Receptor source: an adult with an advanced solid tumor such as melanoma, head and neck, liver or kidney cancer.

The chain recombines TRBV29-1 with TRBJ1-2; D uncertain. In germline, CDR1 is SQVTM, CDR2 ANQGSEA. The V end lost 5 bases, the J end lost 6 bases, and 13 bases lay between the germline ends. This CDR3 is 12 amino acids long. CDR3 nucleotide sequence: TGCAGCGTTTCGGAGGGAGTGAATGGCTACACCTTC. This sequence encodes CSVSEGVNGYTF.

V usage is TRBV7-8 and J usage is TRBJ1-5; D is undetermined. This CDR3 region has 12 residues. Trimming pared 0 bases from V and 6 bases from J, leaving 3 bases between. In germline, CDR1 is SGHVS, CDR2 FQNEAQ. CDR3 region: CASSLALQPQHF. The CDR3 nucleotides read TGTGCCAGCAGCTTAGCGCTTCAGCCCCAGCATTTT.

This clone was seen a handful of times. The rearrangement uses TRBV6-4 and TRBJ2-3, with 8 bases aligning to TRBD1. V was clipped by 6 bases and J by 2 bases; unmatched bases: 4. The germline gives CDR1 MRHNA, CDR2 SNTAGT. The CDR3 runs to 14 residues. CDR3 in DNA: TGTGCCAGCAGGGGGGACAGGCCCACAGATACGCAGTATTTT. This translates into CASRGDRPTDTQYF.

The chain uses TRBV19 and TRBJ2-1; 11 bases fit TRBD1. This CDR3 spans 15 amino acids. CDR1 and CDR2 (germline): LNHDA, SQIVND (reference sequence). The junction had 4 bases not matched to a gene; V was cut back by 5 bases and J by 4 bases. The CDR3 region is CASSGRDRGYNEQFF. In DNA, the CDR3 is TGTGCCAGTAGTGGCCGGGACAGGGGGTACAATGAGCAGTTCTTC.

In its sample, this clone was seen a few times. The chain recombines TRBV5-4 with TRBJ2-3, with TRBD1 as a possible D gene (5 bases). Germline V CDR1 and CDR2: SGHNT, YYREEE (reference sequence). V was shortened by 1 base and J by 4 bases, with 13 bases between the two germline ends. The CDR3 length is 15 residues. CDR3 protein: CASSLQGAQPDTQYF. The CDR3 DNA is TGTGCCAGCAGCTTGCAAGGGGCTCAGCCAGATACGCAGTATTTT. The full variable domain, completed using reference TRBV5-4 and TRBJ2-3, is ETGVTQSPTHLIKTRGQQVTLRCSSQSGHNTVSWYQQALGQGPQFIFQYYREEENGRGNFPPRFSGLQFPNYSSELNVNALELDDSALYLCASSLQGAQPDTQYFGPGTRLTVL.

The rearrangement joins TRBV29-1 to TRBJ2-2; D not certain. Trimming left V 7 bases short and J 2 bases short, with 8 bases between. The CDR3 covers 12 residues. The germline V gene encodes CDR1 SQVTM and CDR2 ANQGSEA. The CDR3 sequence: CSAVGNTGELFF. CDR3 coding DNA: TGCAGCGCAGTAGGCAACACCGGGGAGCTGTTTTTT.